The 22 T cell receptor beta chains below were found in one sample sequenced in a study of T cell responses to AZD1222 COVID-19 vaccine. Measured with immunoSEQ multiplex PCR; TCRdb has only the in-frame clones, and not every one. The table includes 150,000 to 200,000 clones, around 93% detected once. Specimen: peripheral blood, collected on day 0 of AZD1222 vaccination. The receptors derive from an adult in good health.

The rearrangement uses TRBV30 and TRBJ2-2; 8 positions agree with TRBD1. The germline V gene has CDR1 GTSNPN and CDR2 SVGIG (reference sequence). CDR3 size: 15 residues. V dropped 5 bases and J dropped 6; count of bases not matched to a gene: 11. CDR3 sequence: CAWEAGTGGPGELFF. CDR3 DNA sequence: TGTGCCTGGGAGGCCGGGACAGGTGGGCCCGGGGAGCTGTTTTTT. Full variable domain (rest looked up from reference TRBV30 and TRBJ2-2): SQTIHQWPATLVQPVGSPLSLECTVEGTSNPNLYWYRQAAGRGLQLLFYSVGIGQISSEVPQNLSASRPQDRQFILSSKKLLLSDSGFYLCAWEAGTGGPGELFFGEGSRLTVL.

The chain combines TRBV27 with TRBJ1-5; the D gene is possibly TRBD1 (5 bases). The CDR3 totals 14 residues. Trimming removed 4 bases from V and 5 bases from J, with 12 bases in between. Germline V gene data show CDR1 as MNHEY and CDR2 as SMNVEV (reference sequence). The DNA of the CDR3 is TGTGCCAGCAGTTCCGGCTCAGGGCATCAGCCCCAGCATTTT. This encodes CASSSGSGHQPQHF.

This chain joins TRBV6-1 and TRBJ1-5, with a tentative D call TRBD1 (5 bases). This CDR3 is 16 amino acids long. The V gene lost 4 bases and the J gene lost 0 bases, with 13 bases spanning the gap. Germline CDR1 reads MNHNS; CDR2 reads SASEGT. CDR3 loop: CASSGQGGYSNQPQHF. The CDR3 bases are TGTGCCAGCAGTGGGCAGGGCGGATATAGCAATCAGCCCCAGCATTTT.

The rearrangement links TRBV4-1 to TRBJ2-7; tentatively, D is TRBD1 (5 bases). There are 15 residues in the CDR3. Germline V lookup: CDR1 MGHRA, CDR2 YSYEKL. Between the trimmed V and J ends, which lost 4 bases and 0 bases, there was a span of 13 bases. The DNA for the CDR3 is TGCGCCAGCAGCCCCTACTCCGACAGCTCCTACGAGCAGTACTTC. Residues: CASSPYSDSSYEQYF.

The chain uses TRBV6-5 and TRBJ1-1; the D gene is possibly TRBD1 (5 bases). V was shortened by 6 bases and J by 4 bases, with 18 bases between the two germline ends. The CDR3 has 15 amino acids. Germline V gene data show CDR1 as MNHEY and CDR2 as SVGAGI. Here the CDR3 DNA reads TGTGCCAGCAGAGGCCGGGACCGAGGAGTCACTGAAGCTTTCTTT. It encodes CASRGRDRGVTEAFF.

The gene calls are TRBV5-1 and TRBJ2-3, with TRBD2 identical over 7 bases. CDR1 and CDR2 (germline): SGHRS, YFSETQ. The length of the CDR3 is 16 residues. Germline trimming cut 3 bases from V and 2 bases from J; bases unmatched to any gene: 9. This chain's CDR3 is CASSSTLAADTDTQYF. CDR3 coding DNA: TGCGCCAGCAGCTCTACCCTAGCGGCAGACACAGATACGCAGTATTTT.

This clone was seen once. V usage is TRBV9 and J usage is TRBJ2-3; the match to TRBD2 covers 7 bases. This CDR3 is built from 17 residues. Germline V gives CDR1 SGDLS, CDR2 YYNGEE. The ends lost 0 bases at V and 0 bases at J; junction bases unmatched: 7. CDR3 sequence: CASSVDLAGVSTDTQYF. CDR3 bases: TGTGCCAGCAGCGTAGATTTGGCGGGGGTTAGCACAGATACGCAGTATTTT. The full variable domain, its missing parts supplied by reference TRBV9 and TRBJ2-3, is DSGVTQTPKHLITATGQRVTLRCSPRSGDLSVYWYQQSLDQGLQFLIQYYNGEERAKGNILERFSAQQFPDLHSELNLSSLELGDSALYFCASSVDLAGVSTDTQYFGPGTRLTVL.

V and J are TRBV27 and TRBJ1-5, with D perhaps matching TRBD1 (5 bases). The CDR3 is made up of 15 amino acids. Germline CDR1 MNHEY, CDR2 SMNVEV (reference sequence). V lost 2 bases to trimming and J lost 2 bases, with 10 bases between them. DNA of the CDR3: TGTGCCAGCAGTTTACAGGGATTAGGCAATCAGCCCCAGCATTTT. Translation gives CASSLQGLGNQPQHF.

J is TRBJ1-5 and V is TRBV27; 8 bases agree with TRBD1. The CDR3 length is 19 residues. V dropped 5 bases and J dropped 0; count of bases not matched to a gene: 15. The germline CDR1 and CDR2 sequences are MNHEY and SMNVEV (reference sequence). The CDR3: CASSPTTGDMIYSNQPQHF. CDR3 coding DNA: TGTGCCAGCAGTCCAACGACAGGGGACATGATATATAGCAATCAGCCCCAGCATTTT.

The rearrangement links TRBV6-5 to TRBJ1-1; D remains unclear. V was pared by 0 bases and J by 3 bases, with 11 bases between. CDR1 is MNHEY and CDR2 is SVGAGI in the germline V gene. The CDR3 is 15 residues long. CDR3 protein: CASSYSRVGDTEAFF. CDR3 nucleotides: TGTGCCAGCAGTTACTCTAGGGTCGGGGACACTGAAGCTTTCTTT.

The chain uses TRBV18 and TRBJ1-2; a possible D gene is TRBD1 (5 bases). This CDR3 spans 16 amino acids. From germline, CDR1 is KGHSH and CDR2 LQKENI. With 4 bases removed from V and 0 bases from J, the gap between germline ends came to 15 bases. The CDR3 region is CASSLGPPGANYGYTF. CDR3 nucleotides: TGTGCCAGCTCACTGGGACCTCCCGGGGCTAACTATGGCTACACCTTC.

The rearrangement links TRBV6-6 to TRBJ1-1, with 7 bases lining up with TRBD1. This CDR3 has 16 residues. Trimming removed 4 bases from V and 2 bases from J; junction bases left unmatched: 10. The germline V gene encodes CDR1 MNHNY and CDR2 SVGAGI (reference sequence). The CDR3 region has the DNA TGTGCCAGCAGTTTTGGCACCGGGACAGCAAACACTGAAGCTTTCTTT. It specifies CASSFGTGTANTEAFF.

About this clone: Other DNA sequences from this sample encode an identical CDR3 as well. The chain links TRBV5-1 to TRBJ1-5; 8 positions match TRBD1. Germline values: CDR1 SGHRS, CDR2 YFSETQ. The CDR3 has 13 residues. V was clipped by 1 base and J by 6 bases; unmatched bases: 0. Written as DNA, the CDR3 is TGCGCCAGCAGCTTGACAGGGGGTCAGCCCCAGCATTTT. Translating gives CASSLTGGQPQHF. Full variable domain (outside the CDR3, taken from reference TRBV5-1 and TRBJ1-5): KAGVTQTPRYLIKTRGQQVTLSCSPISGHRSVSWYQQTPGQGLQFLFEYFSETQRNKGNFPGRFSGRQFSNSRSEMNVSTLELGDSALYLCASSLTGGQPQHFGDGTRLSIL.

This chain joins TRBV5-4 and TRBJ1-2; D uncertain. Trimming pared 2 bases from V and 6 bases from J, leaving 14 bases between. Germline V lookup: CDR1 SGHNT, CDR2 YYREEE (reference sequence). The CDR3 is made up of 14 amino acids. CDR3 loop: CASSLQHGANGYTF. In DNA, the CDR3 is TGTGCCAGCAGCTTACAACATGGAGCCAATGGCTACACCTTC.

This clone was counted a single time. This chain joins TRBV5-1 and TRBJ1-6; D unresolved. V gave up 4 bases and J gave up 0 bases, with 14 bases separating them. Germline CDR1 SGHRS, CDR2 YFSETQ. This CDR3 region has 17 residues. As DNA, the CDR3 is TGCGCCAGCAGCCCCGTCGTGGGCAGCTCCTATAATTCACCCCTCCACTTT. It codes for CASSPVVGSSYNSPLHF.

This chain joins TRBV20-1 and TRBJ1-1; 7 bases fit TRBD1. With 5 bases clipped from V and 7 bases from J, the junction kept 4 bases outside the gene matches. The length of the CDR3 is 11 residues. Per the germline V gene, CDR1 is DFQATT and CDR2 is SNEGSKA (reference sequence). The CDR3 loop reads CSAADRVEAFF. CDR3 DNA: TGCAGTGCTGCCGACAGGGTTGAAGCTTTCTTT.

The V and J genes are TRBV6-5 and TRBJ2-5; a possible D gene is TRBD2 (6 bases). V shed 0 bases and J shed 2 bases, with 13 bases lying between them. CDR3 length: 16 amino acids. CDR1 is MNHEY and CDR2 is SVGAGI in the germline V gene. The chain's CDR3 is CASSYSTGLAQETQYF. Here the CDR3 DNA reads TGTGCCAGCAGTTACTCTACAGGTCTAGCGCAAGAGACCCAGTACTTC.

The chain links TRBV15 to TRBJ2-7, with 8 bases fitting TRBD1. This CDR3 comprises 13 residues. Germline V gene lookup returns CDR1 LNHNV and CDR2 YYDKDF (reference sequence). V shed 5 bases and J 5 bases; nucleotides not matched to a gene: 5. As DNA, the CDR3 is TGTGCCACCAGCGCGACAGGGGTTCACGAGCAGTACTTC. It yields the protein CATSATGVHEQYF.

The gene calls are TRBV27 and TRBJ2-3; D unclear. The V end was cut by 4 bases, the J end by 6 bases, with 17 bases between. The germline V gene has CDR1 MNHEY and CDR2 SMNVEV (reference sequence). The CDR3 consists of 15 residues. CDR3 nucleotides: TGTGCCAGCAGTTGGATCGTGGGATCGCCGGATACGCAGTATTTT. Amino acid sequence: CASSWIVGSPDTQYF.

This clone showed up just a few times. The V and J genes are TRBV6-1 and TRBJ1-1; tentative D call: TRBD1 (6 bases). CDR3 length: 16 residues. CDR1 and CDR2 from the germline V gene are MNHNS and SASEGT. V was clipped by 4 bases and J by 0 bases, with 15 bases between them. CDR3 residues: CASSVEGGRMNTEAFF. DNA for the CDR3: TGTGCCAGCAGTGTTGAAGGGGGAAGGATGAACACTGAAGCTTTCTTT.

Concerning this clone: Additional DNA sequences in this sample encode the identical CDR3. The V gene is TRBV5-1, the J gene TRBJ1-5; D not resolved. This CDR3 comprises 14 residues. The germline V and J ends were trimmed by 0 bases and 0 bases, with 4 bases remaining between them. The germline V gene has CDR1 SGHRS and CDR2 YFSETQ. Here the CDR3 reads CASSLEGSNQPQHF. In DNA form, the CDR3 reads TGCGCCAGCAGCTTGGAGGGTAGCAATCAGCCCCAGCATTTT. Complete variable domain (other parts from reference TRBV5-1 and TRBJ1-5): KAGVTQTPRYLIKTRGQQVTLSCSPISGHRSVSWYQQTPGQGLQFLFEYFSETQRNKGNFPGRFSGRQFSNSRSEMNVSTLELGDSALYLCASSLEGSNQPQHFGDGTRLSIL.

The chain joins TRBV28 to TRBJ1-2, with 11 bases identical to TRBD1. From germline, CDR1 is MDHEN and CDR2 SYDVKM. The CDR3 spans 15 residues. V dropped 3 bases and J dropped 8; count of bases not matched to a gene: 8. In nucleotides, the CDR3 is TGTGCCAGCAGTTTTAGTAGTGGGACAGGGGGAGGCTACACCTTC. Amino acids: CASSFSSGTGGGYTF.